These 27 T cell receptor beta chains share one sample of origin, sequenced in a study of cytomegalovirus exposure and HLA in healthy donors. PCR was performed using 60 Vbeta and 13 Jbeta primers. Here immunoSEQ multiplex PCR was the method, and the copy in TCRdb shows in-frame clones only, minus some. The sample shows 150,000 or so clones, and 1% to 1.5% sits with its ten largest clones. Specimen: PBMCs. The receptors were gathered from a woman in her sixties or seventies in good health and CMV-seronegative.

This chain joins TRBV20-1 and TRBJ1-2, with 9 bases identical to TRBD1. Germline lookup yields CDR1 DFQATT and CDR2 SNEGSKA (reference sequence). This CDR3 is 11 amino acids long. V lost 6 bases to trimming and J lost 8 bases; unmatched junction nucleotides: 4. Here the CDR3 DNA reads TGCAGTGCGACAGGGGGACTGGGCTACACCTTC. Amino acids: CSATGGLGYTF.

The gene calls are TRBV18 and TRBJ2-7; D is unclear. Trimming pared 2 bases from V and 8 bases from J, leaving 7 bases between. Germline V gene lookup returns CDR1 KGHSH and CDR2 LQKENI. The CDR3 is 11 residues long. The CDR3 loop is CASSPGPKQYF. CDR3 DNA: TGTGCCAGCTCACCAGGGCCAAAGCAGTACTTC.

The chain recombines TRBV29-1 with TRBJ1-2, with 9 bases that match TRBD1. The CDR3 has 13 amino acids. Germline CDR1 and CDR2: SQVTM and ANQGSEA. Losses at the gene ends were 6 bases for V and 7 bases for J; bases not matched to a gene: 9. This CDR3 reads CSVHLTGGSGYTF. The CDR3 DNA is TGCAGCGTCCACCTTACAGGGGGCTCTGGCTACACCTTC.

The chain combines TRBV18 with TRBJ1-1, with D possibly TRBD1 on 5 matching bases. CDR1 is KGHSH and CDR2 is LQKENI in the germline V gene. The ends were cut back, 0 bases at V and 5 bases at J, with 10 bases in the middle. There are 14 residues in the CDR3. The CDR3 protein is CASSPPSRDTEAFF. The CDR3 DNA reads as TGTGCCAGCTCACCACCGAGCAGGGATACTGAAGCTTTCTTT. The whole variable domain, filled in from reference TRBV18 and TRBJ1-1, reads NAGVMQNPRHLVRRRGQEARLRCSPMKGHSHVYWYRQLPEEGLKFMVYLQKENIIDESGMPKERFSAEFPKEGPSILRIQQVVRGDSAAYFCASSPPSRDTEAFFGQGTRLTVV.

The chain couples TRBV19 to TRBJ1-5, with TRBD1 as a possible D gene (5 bases). Per germline, CDR1 LNHDA and CDR2 SQIVND (reference sequence). The CDR3 covers 14 residues. V was trimmed by 6 bases and J by 5 bases, leaving 14 bases between them. CDR3 residues: CASRAQGGDQPQHF. The CDR3 DNA reads as TGTGCCAGTAGGGCCCAGGGAGGTGATCAGCCCCAGCATTTT.

This chain connects TRBV7-6 to TRBJ1-5; the match to TRBD1 covers 8 bases. Germline V gene sequence: CDR1 SGHVS, CDR2 FNYEAQ. Trimming at V came to 6 bases and at J to 0 bases, leaving 7 bases not matched to a gene. The CDR3 is 16 residues long. CDR3 nucleotide sequence: TGTGCCAGCAGTCTCGGACAGGGACATAGCAATCAGCCCCAGCATTTT. This encodes CASSLGQGHSNQPQHF.

This chain links TRBV4-3 with TRBJ1-2, with D possibly TRBD1 on 6 matching bases. The CDR3 runs to 18 residues. V was clipped by 0 bases and J by 4 bases, with 21 bases between them. Per the germline V gene, CDR1 is LGHNA and CDR2 is YSLEER. Here the CDR3 DNA reads TGCGCCAGCAGCCAAGAAATTCATTGGGGGGGCGCCTTCTATGGCTACACCTTC. Translation gives CASSQEIHWGGAFYGYTF.

V usage is TRBV4-1 and J usage is TRBJ1-5, with a tentative D call TRBD1 (6 bases). Germline assignment: CDR1 MGHRA and CDR2 YSYEKL. V shed 4 bases and J shed 7 bases, with 14 bases lying between them. The CDR3 contains 14 residues. The CDR3 DNA is TGCGCCAGCAGCCCCCTTACAGGGAGCCAGCCCCAGCATTTT. Translation gives CASSPLTGSQPQHF.

This chain uses TRBV18 with TRBJ1-1; possible D gene TRBD1, 6 bases. Per the germline V gene, CDR1 is KGHSH and CDR2 is LQKENI. V was pared by 3 bases and J by 3 bases, with 8 bases between. The CDR3 contains 13 residues. CDR3 coding DNA: TGTGCCAGCTCACCGCCAGGGGACACTGAAGCTTTCTTT. This sequence encodes CASSPPGDTEAFF.

V and J are TRBV6-1 and TRBJ2-1; 9 nucleotides line up with TRBD2. The CDR3 totals 15 residues. CDR1 and CDR2 (germline): MNHNS, SASEGT. Unmatched junction bases numbered 12, after V lost 9 bases and J lost 6 bases. CDR3 protein: CASYPTSGTINEQFF. Here the CDR3 DNA reads TGTGCCAGTTACCCGACTAGCGGAACAATCAATGAGCAGTTCTTC.

The V and J genes are TRBV11-3 and TRBJ2-7, with D maybe TRBD2 (5 bases). Trimming removed 2 bases at V and 2 bases at J, with 10 bases between. Germline V gene data show CDR1 as SGHNT and CDR2 as YENEEA. This CDR3 region has 14 residues. The DNA for the CDR3 is TGTGCCAGCAGCTTAAGGGAGCACCCCTACGAGCAGTACTTC. As protein: CASSLREHPYEQYF.

The chain carries TRBV6-1 and TRBJ2-7; the D gene is possibly TRBD1 (6 bases). This CDR3 comprises 13 residues. CDR1 is MNHNS and CDR2 is SASEGT in the germline V gene. V lost 6 bases and J 1 base, leaving 10 bases between the germline ends. The CDR3 coding sequence is TGTGCCAGCAGACGGGACACTTCCTACGAGCAGTACTTC. Translating gives CASRRDTSYEQYF.

V is TRBV5-1 and J is TRBJ2-1, with D tentatively TRBD1 (8 bases). CDR1 is SGHRS, CDR2 YFSETQ, per germline. This CDR3 comprises 16 residues. The V gene lost 2 bases and the J gene lost 5 bases, with 17 bases spanning the gap. The CDR3 DNA reads TGCGCCAGCAGCTTAGGGGGGGGACAGGAGAACAATGAGCAGTTCTTC. Its translation: CASSLGGGQENNEQFF.

The CDR3 DNA reads as TGTGCCAGCTTTGGGGAAGGGGGAACTGAAGCTTTCTTT. Protein product: CASFGEGGTEAFF. V usage is TRBV2 and J usage is TRBJ1-1; tentatively, D is TRBD1 (6 bases). CDR3 length: 13 amino acids. Trimming pared 8 bases from V and 5 bases from J, leaving 15 bases between. Per the germline V gene, CDR1 is SNHLY and CDR2 is FYNNEI.

As regards this clone: Other DNA sequences of this sample code for an identical CDR3. J is TRBJ2-5 and V is TRBV5-1, with 12 bases aligning to TRBD2. Germline trimming cut 4 bases from V and 5 bases from J; bases unmatched to any gene: 6. Germline CDR1 and CDR2: SGHRS and YFSETQ. The CDR3 has 15 amino acids. The CDR3 loop is CASSPGLAGEETQYF. The CDR3 nucleotides are TGCGCCAGCAGCCCGGGACTAGCGGGTGAGGAGACCCAGTACTTC.

This chain joins TRBV4-3 and TRBJ1-1; D possibly corresponds to TRBD1 (5 bases). The ends were cut back, 2 bases at V and 1 base at J, with 11 bases in the middle. The CDR3 loop spans 15 amino acids. Germline V gene data show CDR1 as LGHNA and CDR2 as YSLEER. The CDR3 region is CASSQTSDRNTEAFF. The CDR3 region has the DNA TGCGCCAGCAGCCAAACCTCTGACAGGAACACTGAAGCTTTCTTT.

The chain employs TRBV19 and TRBJ2-1, with TRBD2 identical over 12 bases. The length of the CDR3 is 14 residues. Losses at the gene ends were 6 bases for V and 14 bases for J; bases not matched to a gene: 11. Germline CDR1 and CDR2: LNHDA and SQIVND (reference sequence). CDR3 nucleotides: TGTGCCAGTAGAGAGACTAGCGGGGGCTTCATTAAGTTCTTC. Its protein is CASRETSGGFIKFF.

CDR3 region: CASSRSGDPTYEQYF. DNA for the CDR3: TGCGCCAGCAGCCGCTCGGGGGATCCCACCTACGAGCAGTACTTC. The chain links TRBV4-1 to TRBJ2-7, with D possibly TRBD2 on 6 matching bases. V lost 4 bases to trimming and J lost 2 bases, with 15 bases between them. CDR1 and CDR2 from the germline V gene are MGHRA and YSYEKL. This CDR3 has 15 amino acids.

The chain joins TRBV29-1 to TRBJ1-1, with unresolved D. The germline V gene encodes CDR1 SQVTM and CDR2 ANQGSEA. V was clipped by 5 bases and J by 1 base, with 11 bases between them. The CDR3 covers 13 residues. Here the CDR3 DNA reads TGCAGCGTTCCCGGGTACTCGAACACTGAAGCTTTCTTT. Its protein product is CSVPGYSNTEAFF.

This rearrangement joins TRBV19 to TRBJ2-1, with TRBD2 matching over 8 bases. The junction had 9 bases not matched to a gene; V was cut back by 3 bases and J by 8 bases. This CDR3 spans 15 amino acids. Germline-derived CDR1 and CDR2 are LNHDA and SQIVND (reference sequence). CDR3 residues: CASSIRREGRDEQFF. CDR3 sequence (DNA): TGTGCCAGTAGTATTCGTCGGGAGGGTCGGGATGAGCAGTTCTTC.

This chain uses TRBV4-1 with TRBJ2-1, with D tentatively TRBD1 (6 bases). The CDR3 is made up of 16 amino acids. The germline CDR1 and CDR2 sequences are MGHRA and YSYEKL. The V end lost 5 bases, the J end lost 2 bases, and 16 bases lay between the germline ends. The CDR3 region is CASSSPGRGTYNEQFF. In DNA, the CDR3 is TGCGCCAGCAGCTCACCGGGTAGGGGGACCTACAATGAGCAGTTCTTC.

The chain joins TRBV7-3 to TRBJ1-3; D gene ambiguous. CDR1 and CDR2 from the germline V gene are SGHTA and FQGTGA. The CDR3 runs to 13 residues. Trimming stripped 3 bases from V and 4 bases from J, with 7 bases between. The CDR3 DNA reads as TGTGCCAGCAGCTTTTCCCCGGGAAACACCATATATTTT. Protein: CASSFSPGNTIYF.

This sequence joins TRBV27 and TRBJ2-1; a possible D gene is TRBD1 (6 bases). The ends were cut back, 2 bases at V and 7 bases at J, with 12 bases in the middle. CDR1 MNHEY and CDR2 SMNVEV come from the germline V gene (reference sequence). This CDR3 region has 14 residues. The CDR3 coding sequence is TGTGCCAGCAGTTTAAGCCAGGGGAAGAATGAGCAGTTCTTC. Protein sequence: CASSLSQGKNEQFF.

The rearrangement links TRBV12-5 to TRBJ2-7, with 10 bases lining up with TRBD1. V was clipped by 4 bases and J by 4 bases; unmatched bases: 4. The CDR3 is 14 residues long. CDR1 and CDR2 (germline): LGHNT, FRNRAP. The DNA of the CDR3 is TGTGCTAGTGGTTCAGGACAGGGGGGTTACGAGCAGTACTTC. Translated: CASGSGQGGYEQYF.

The chain links TRBV4-1 to TRBJ1-3; TRBD1 matches at 8 bases. The CDR3 contains 16 residues. CDR1 and CDR2 (germline): MGHRA, YSYEKL. V trimming: 3 bases; J trimming: 2 bases; junction bases outside the gene matches: 6. This CDR3 is CASSQGGQGAGNTIYF. Written as DNA, the CDR3 is TGCGCCAGCAGCCAGGGTGGACAGGGAGCTGGAAACACCATATATTTT.

The chain uses TRBV6-5 and TRBJ2-5; the match to TRBD2 covers 9 bases. The CDR3 is 14 amino acids. The V gene end was trimmed by 6 bases and the J gene end by 4 bases; junction bases not matched to a gene: 6. Germline assignment: CDR1 MNHEY and CDR2 SVGAGI. This chain's CDR3 is CASRLSGGLETQYF. The CDR3 DNA reads as TGTGCCAGCAGATTAAGCGGGGGGCTAGAGACCCAGTACTTC.

The chain has TRBV5-1 and TRBJ1-1; D unclear. The germline V gene has CDR1 SGHRS and CDR2 YFSETQ. Between the trimmed V and J ends, which lost 4 bases and 4 bases, there was a span of 11 bases. The CDR3 consists of 13 residues. The CDR3 sequence is CASSTDLATEAFF. In nucleotides, the CDR3 is TGCGCCAGCAGCACGGACTTGGCCACTGAAGCTTTCTTT.